The clone carrying this TCR beta chain came up a few times. What it recognizes is unknown. Via MiXCR, TCRdb re-called the 5' RACE reads, giving one row per CDR3 protein. The sample lists approximately 620,000 distinct CDR3 sequences; 8.6% were seen once. These data belong to a study of identical twins. Germline V gives CDR1 SEHNR, CDR2 FQNEAQ (reference sequence). This CDR3 spans 17 amino acids. Trimming pared 1 base from V and 4 bases from J, leaving 14 bases between. General study findings and limits: Conclusions were drawn cross-sectionally by statistical analysis, without following the same donors.

These data also formed part of another study, on yellow fever vaccine responses in identical twins.

Sequenced material: PBMCs. The sequence was collected from a woman under 30 in good health. The chain has TRBV7-9 and TRBJ1-6; TRBD1 might be the D (5 bases). CDR3 DNA: TGTGCCAGCAGCTTAGTGACAGAAGACTCTTATAATTCACCCCTCCACTTT. Its translation is CASSLVTEDSYNSPLHF.